What follows describes a single TCR beta chain. The data derive from a study of shared clonotypes between healthy human individuals. V was clipped by 4 bases and J by 7 bases, with 10 bases between them. The CDR3 is 12 residues long. From germline, CDR1 is LNHDA and CDR2 SQIVND (reference sequence). Here immunoSEQ multiplex PCR was the method, and the copy in TCRdb shows in-frame clones only, minus some. The repertoire holds roughly 2.5 million clones, with roughly nine tenths as singletons. Investigators divided CD4+ cells into CD45RA+ naive and CD45RA-negative memory subsets. The rearrangement uses TRBV19 and TRBJ2-5; no clear D. The source material was naive CD4+ T cells sorted from blood. Subset denoted: CD45RA+ positively selected. This clonotype was obtained from a man aged 18 to 30 in good health. The CDR3 DNA is TGTGCCAGTAGTACTTCTATAGGGACCCAGTACTTC. Amino acid sequence: CASSTSIGTQYF.